Listed here are 26 T cell receptor beta chains from one sample, sequenced in a study of control samples from healthy donors and cancer patients. Sequencing used immunoSEQ multiplex PCR; TCRdb keeps in-frame clones, though not all of them. This sample yields roughly 94,000 clones, of which less than 85% are seen a single time; roughly 40% belongs to the top ten. The sample consisted of PBMCs. These receptors originate from a man between 65 and 85 years old with lung cancer.

The chain couples TRBV20-1 to TRBJ2-7, with a weak D call TRBD1 (6 bases). Germline CDR1 is DFQATT and CDR2 is SNEGSKA (reference sequence). With 4 bases removed from V and 7 bases from J, the gap between germline ends came to 11 bases. The CDR3 length is 11 residues. The CDR3 sequence: CSANQGWEQYF. CDR3 DNA: TGCAGTGCTAACCAGGGGTGGGAGCAGTACTTC.

The CDR3 here is CASSLPPGRNGYTF. In DNA, the CDR3 is TGTGCCAGCAGCTTGCCCCCGGGACGAAATGGCTACACCTTC. The gene calls are TRBV5-8 and TRBJ1-2; possibly TRBD1 for D (5 bases). Trimming removed 1 base at V and 6 bases at J, with 13 bases between. This CDR3 region has 14 residues. Germline values: CDR1 SGHTS, CDR2 YDEGEE.

The V and J genes are TRBV25-1 and TRBJ1-1, with D perhaps TRBD1 (5 bases). This CDR3 is built from 12 residues. With 6 bases removed from V and 7 bases from J, the gap between germline ends came to 12 bases. The germline gives CDR1 MGHDK, CDR2 SYGVNS. CDR3 in amino acids: CASRDFGGEAFF. The CDR3 DNA is TGTGCCAGCAGGGACTTTGGGGGTGAAGCTTTCTTT.

The chain combines TRBV29-1 with TRBJ1-2; D gene unclear. This CDR3 region has 13 residues. Trimming cost V 4 bases and J 5 bases, with 14 bases left between them. Germline CDR1 is SQVTM and CDR2 is ANQGSEA. CDR3 amino acids: CSVGWTHHYGYTF. CDR3 DNA: TGCAGCGTTGGTTGGACCCACCATTATGGCTACACCTTC.

This chain connects TRBV28 to TRBJ2-7; D is uncertain. Germline values: CDR1 MDHEN, CDR2 SYDVKM. The V end lost 6 bases, the J end lost 6 bases, and 18 bases lay between the germline ends. The length of the CDR3 is 14 residues. The CDR3 region is CASRKSVPASEQYF. The CDR3 nucleotides are TGTGCCAGCAGAAAAAGCGTCCCCGCTAGCGAGCAGTACTTC.

V usage is TRBV18 and J usage is TRBJ2-5, with D perhaps TRBD1 (5 bases). Trimming cost V 4 bases and J 2 bases, with 11 bases left between them. The CDR3 has 14 residues. CDR1 is KGHSH, CDR2 LQKENI, per germline. The CDR3 DNA is TGTGCCAGCTCACAATCAGCAGGGCAAGAGACCCAGTACTTC. This gives the protein CASSQSAGQETQYF.

The rearrangement uses TRBV7-8 and TRBJ1-5; D is perhaps TRBD1 (5 bases). This CDR3 has 14 residues. V lost 3 bases, J lost 4 bases, and 10 bases lay in between. The germline CDR1 and CDR2 sequences are SGHVS and FQNEAQ. CDR3 bases: TGTGCCAGCAGCTTGACAGTTTTAAATCAGCCCCAGCATTTT. Translated, it gives CASSLTVLNQPQHF.

The CDR3 here is CASGHGTGEVRQAFF. The CDR3 DNA sequence: TGTGCTAGTGGCCATGGGACAGGGGAGGTTAGACAAGCTTTCTTT. This sequence joins TRBV12-5 and TRBJ1-1; TRBD1 matches 10 bases. V was clipped by 6 bases and J by 9 bases; unmatched bases: 13. The CDR3 covers 15 residues. The germline CDR1 and CDR2 sequences are LGHNT and FRNRAP. Full variable domain (rest looked up from reference TRBV12-5 and TRBJ1-1): DARVTQTPRHKVTEMGQEVTMRCQPILGHNTVFWYRQTMMQGLELLAYFRNRAPLDDSGMPKDRFSAEMPDATLATLKIQPSEPRDSAVYFCASGHGTGEVRQAFFGQGTRLTVV.

The V and J genes are TRBV29-1 and TRBJ2-7; a weak D match, TRBD1 (7 bases). Germline V gene data show CDR1 as SQVTM and CDR2 as ANQGSEA. CDR3 size: 12 residues. V shed 7 bases and J shed 3 bases, with 13 bases lying between them. The CDR3 is CSGGTAVYEQYF. In nucleotides, the CDR3 is TGCAGCGGCGGGACAGCCGTCTACGAGCAGTACTTC.

The chain carries TRBV5-4 and TRBJ1-3; TRBD1 matches at 8 bases. The junction had 5 bases not matched to a gene; V was cut back by 4 bases and J by 8 bases. This CDR3 region has 13 residues. The V gene's germline CDR1 is SGHNT and CDR2 YYREEE (reference sequence). CDR3 protein: CASSIGQGDTIYF. The CDR3, as DNA: TGTGCCAGCAGCATAGGACAGGGAGACACCATATATTTT.

This clone occurred a few times. This rearrangement joins TRBV5-5 to TRBJ1-1; D possibly corresponds to TRBD1 (5 bases). Germline V gene data show CDR1 as SGHKS and CDR2 as YYEKEE (reference sequence). V was clipped by 2 bases and J by 10 bases, with 15 bases between them. The CDR3 contains 13 residues. This chain's CDR3 is CASSFGTGARAFF. DNA for the CDR3: TGTGCCAGCAGCTTTGGGACCGGGGCGCGAGCTTTCTTT.

Here the CDR3 reads CASSLGSRRGLYEQYF. The CDR3 bases are TGTGCCAGCAGCTTAGGGTCACGGAGGGGGCTCTACGAGCAGTACTTC. The rearrangement joins TRBV11-3 to TRBJ2-7, with TRBD1 as a possible D gene (7 bases). Germline V gene sequence: CDR1 SGHNT, CDR2 YENEEA. This CDR3 has 16 amino acids. Trimming took off 1 base at V and 3 bases at J, with 16 bases between the two ends.

The V and J genes are TRBV7-6 and TRBJ1-2; possible D gene TRBD1, 5 bases. The CDR3 covers 12 residues. Deletions cut 4 bases from V and 2 bases from J, with 5 bases between. CDR1 and CDR2 (germline): SGHVS, FNYEAQ. CDR3 residues: CASSWDNYGYTF. The CDR3 DNA reads as TGTGCCAGCAGCTGGGACAACTATGGCTACACCTTC.

This CDR3 reads CASSQSPSGGSNEQFF. The CDR3 bases are TGCGCCAGCAGTCAATCTCCTAGCGGGGGGTCCAATGAGCAGTTCTTC. The rearrangement uses TRBV23-1 and TRBJ2-1; 11 nucleotides match TRBD2. TRBV23-1 is placed among ORFs of uncertain function. The CDR3 is made up of 16 amino acids. Trimming cost V 0 bases and J 6 bases; bases outside gene matches: 4.

The chain links TRBV28 to TRBJ2-3; TRBD1 matches at 7 bases. The germline V gene has CDR1 MDHEN and CDR2 SYDVKM. J lost 2 bases, V lost 6 bases, and 8 bases had no gene match. The CDR3 has 15 residues. CDR3 protein: CASSPGTANTDTQYF. CDR3 nucleotide sequence: TGTGCCAGCAGCCCCGGGACAGCTAACACAGATACGCAGTATTTT.

The gene calls are TRBV11-2 and TRBJ2-7, with D possibly TRBD1 on 5 matching bases. V was clipped by 7 bases and J by 2 bases, with 15 bases between them. Per the germline V gene, CDR1 is SGHAT and CDR2 is FQNNGV. This CDR3 has 14 amino acids. The CDR3 DNA is TGTGCCAGCACCCTTAGACAGACCGCCTACGAGCAGTACTTC. Encoded protein: CASTLRQTAYEQYF.

The chain uses TRBV4-3 and TRBJ2-3; 7 bases match TRBD2. The CDR3 consists of 16 residues. J gave up 3 bases and V 3 bases, and 9 bases lay outside the gene matches. Germline V gene data show CDR1 as LGHNA and CDR2 as YSLEER. For the CDR3, the DNA is TGCGCCAGCAGCCAGGCTTCAGTGGGAGGGACAGATACGCAGTATTTT. This sequence encodes CASSQASVGGTDTQYF.

This clone was seen once. V and J are TRBV15 and TRBJ1-2; TRBD1 matches at 7 bases. V trimming: 3 bases; J trimming: 3 bases; junction bases outside the gene matches: 4. The CDR3 extends over 14 amino acids. Germline assignment: CDR1 LNHNV and CDR2 YYDKDF (reference sequence). The CDR3 nucleotides are TGTGCCACCAGCAGGGGGGGGACAGACTATGGCTACACCTTC. The encoded protein is CATSRGGTDYGYTF.

This chain uses TRBV11-2 with TRBJ2-7, with 7 bases identical to TRBD1. V lost 3 bases and J lost 4; bases outside the gene matches: 3. CDR1 SGHAT and CDR2 FQNNGV come from the germline V gene. This CDR3 contains 13 residues. The CDR3 sequence is CASSFGRGYEQYF. The CDR3 DNA is TGTGCCAGCAGCTTCGGCAGGGGGTACGAGCAGTACTTC.

The chain combines TRBV9 with TRBJ1-6, with 11 nucleotides matching TRBD1. Germline CDR1 is SGDLS and CDR2 is YYNGEE. V was clipped by 4 bases and J by 12 bases; unmatched bases: 3. The CDR3 runs to 13 residues. CDR3 sequence reads: CASSRDRGRPLHF. The CDR3 DNA reads as TGTGCCAGCAGCCGGGACAGGGGGAGACCCCTCCACTTT.

The V and J genes are TRBV9 and TRBJ1-2, with a tentative D call TRBD1 (5 bases). Germline values: CDR1 SGDLS, CDR2 YYNGEE. The CDR3 extends over 14 amino acids. Trimming left V 3 bases short and J 0 bases short, with 9 bases between. The CDR3 region is CASSARDSNYGYTF. CDR3 coding DNA: TGTGCCAGCAGCGCCAGGGACTCTAACTATGGCTACACCTTC. Combining the CDR3 with reference TRBV9 and TRBJ1-2 gives the whole variable domain DSGVTQTPKHLITATGQRVTLRCSPRSGDLSVYWYQQSLDQGLQFLIQYYNGEERAKGNILERFSAQQFPDLHSELNLSSLELGDSALYFCASSARDSNYGYTFGSGTRLTVV.

The V and J genes are TRBV5-6 and TRBJ1-1, with TRBD1 as a possible D gene (6 bases). This CDR3 has 12 amino acids. Trimming left V 5 bases short and J 1 base short, with 6 bases between. Germline V gives CDR1 SGHDT, CDR2 YYEEEE. DNA of the CDR3: TGTGCCAGCAGAGGGGGGAACACTGAAGCTTTCTTT. Its translation: CASRGGNTEAFF.

The CDR3 here is CATLPGQSLGEQFF. The CDR3 nucleotides read TGCGCCACCTTACCGGGACAGAGCCTCGGTGAGCAGTTCTTC. The chain employs TRBV10-2 and TRBJ2-1, with 7 bases fitting TRBD1. Losses at the gene ends were 10 bases for V and 9 bases for J; bases not matched to a gene: 15. The CDR3 loop spans 14 amino acids. The V gene's germline CDR1 is WSHSY and CDR2 SAAADI.

This chain uses TRBV2 with TRBJ1-1; D is perhaps TRBD1 (5 bases). Germline CDR1 and CDR2: SNHLY and FYNNEI. The CDR3 is 15 residues long. Trimming left V 2 bases short and J 1 base short, with 11 bases between. CDR3 sequence reads: CASSEHRYPNTEAFF. The CDR3 DNA follows: TGTGCCAGCAGTGAACACAGGTACCCGAACACTGAAGCTTTCTTT. The variable domain in full, with the rest retrieved from reference TRBV2 and TRBJ1-1, is EPEVTQTPSHQVTQMGQEVILRCVPISNHLYFYWYRQILGQKVEFLVSFYNNEISEKSEIFDDQFSVERPDGSNFTLKIRSTKLEDSAMYFCASSEHRYPNTEAFFGQGTRLTVV.

The chain joins TRBV14 to TRBJ2-7; no definite D call. The V end was cut by 1 base, the J end by 4 bases, with 11 bases between. The CDR3 length is 14 residues. Germline CDR1 and CDR2: SGHDN and FVKESK. In nucleotides, the CDR3 is TGTGCCAGCAGCCAAGGTATGAACCTTTACGAGCAGTACTTC. Amino acid sequence: CASSQGMNLYEQYF. The entire variable domain, with the rest obtained from reference TRBV14 and TRBJ2-7, is as follows: EAGVTQFPSHSVIEKGQTVTLRCDPISGHDNLYWYRRVMGKEIKFLLHFVKESKQDESGMPNNRFLAERTGGTYSTLKVQPAELEDSGVYFCASSQGMNLYEQYFGPGTRLTVT.

The V gene is TRBV6-5, the J gene TRBJ1-6; TRBD1 matches at 7 bases. The V gene's germline CDR1 is MNHEY and CDR2 SVGAGI. The CDR3 has 15 residues. The V and J ends lost 5 bases and 4 bases, in that order; junction bases with no gene match: 5. The CDR3 coding sequence is TGTGCCAGCAGTCACCAGGGACAGTATAATTCACCCCTCCACTTT. This sequence encodes CASSHQGQYNSPLHF.